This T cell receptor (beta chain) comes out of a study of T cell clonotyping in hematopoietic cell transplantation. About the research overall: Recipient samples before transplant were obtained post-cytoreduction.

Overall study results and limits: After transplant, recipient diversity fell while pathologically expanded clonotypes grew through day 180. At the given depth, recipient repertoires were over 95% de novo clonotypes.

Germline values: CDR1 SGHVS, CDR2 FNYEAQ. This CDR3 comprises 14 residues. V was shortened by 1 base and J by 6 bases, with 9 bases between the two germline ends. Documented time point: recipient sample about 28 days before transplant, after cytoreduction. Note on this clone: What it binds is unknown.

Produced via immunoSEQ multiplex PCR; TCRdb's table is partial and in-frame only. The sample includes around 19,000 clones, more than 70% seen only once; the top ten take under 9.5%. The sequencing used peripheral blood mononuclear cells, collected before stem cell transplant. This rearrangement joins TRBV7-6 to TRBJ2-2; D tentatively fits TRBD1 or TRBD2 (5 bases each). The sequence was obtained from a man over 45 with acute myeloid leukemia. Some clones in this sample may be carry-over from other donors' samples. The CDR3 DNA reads TGTGCCAGCAGCTTAGTGGGGGAGTCCGGGGAGCTGTTTTTT. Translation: CASSLVGESGELFF.